The rows below give T cell receptor beta chains drawn from one sample of a study of a mutant IDH1 vaccine in newly diagnosed glioma. Sequenced by immunoSEQ multiplex PCR; TCRdb stores in-frame clones only, minus some. Among about 32,000 clones, around 80% were seen once, and the ten largest hold approximately 11%. Their recognized antigens are unknown. The specimen comprised PBMCs, sampled from a glioma patient whose treatment included an IDH1 peptide vaccine. The receptors come from a woman aged 40 to 50 with glioma. The CDR3 runs from the conserved cysteine through the conserved F or W. D genes are given only for firm matches. Expanded clones are given a class, and other clones once, few, many or no size at all.

>TRBV6-1|TRBD1|TRBJ1-3|once
TGTGCCAGCACTCAACAGGGGTGGTCGCGAAACACCATATATTTT
CASTQQGWSRNTIYF
>TRBV2|.|TRBJ2-7|.
TGTGCCGGTTCTTACGGGGCTACCGGGTACGAGCAGTACTTC
CAGSYGATGYEQYF
>TRBV6-5|.|TRBJ1-1|.
TGTGCCAGCAGCCCCGGATTCATGAACACTGAAGCTTTCTTT
CASSPGFMNTEAFF
>TRBV29-1|.|TRBJ2-1|.
TGCAGCGTTGAAGGTATGCAGGGGGGGTTACAGCAGTTCTTC
CSVEGMQGGLQQFF
>TRBV30|TRBD2|TRBJ2-5|few
TGTGCCTGGAGTGTACGGCAACTCGGGCGGGGGGCCCAAGAGACCCAGTACTTC
CAWSVRQLGRGAQETQYF
>TRBV5-4|TRBD2|TRBJ2-3|.
TGTGCCAGCAGCCTGGGGGGGACTAGGGAAAATACGCAGTATTTT
CASSLGGTRENTQYF
>TRBV30|.|TRBJ1-6|.
TGTGCCTGGAAGGGAGACCCTAATTCACCCCTCCACTTT
CAWKGDPNSPLHF
>TRBV7-6|TRBD1|TRBJ2-6|.
TGTGCCAGCAGCTTATCCGGGACAGGGGCGTCTGGGGCCAACGTCCTGACTTTC
CASSLSGTGASGANVLTF
>TRBV4-2|.|TRBJ1-1|.
TGTGCCAGCAGCTCCGGCATGGGGCCCCCTGGGAGCACTGAAGCTTTCTTT
CASSSGMGPPGSTEAFF
>TRBV7-2|.|TRBJ2-7|once
TGTGCCAGCAGCCCACCGGGCAGCTCCTACGAGCAGTACTTC
CASSPPGSSYEQYF